The T cell receptor (beta chain) under discussion was sequenced for a study of T cell repertoires in cytomegalovirus infection. Turning to the study itself: It was the public TCR beta signatures that indicated both CMV infection and matching HLA type.

This clonotype was picked up a small number of times. Its target is unknown. TCRdb itself ran the reads through MiXCR, one entry per CDR3 protein. The table includes hundreds of thousands of distinct CDR3 sequences, 33% detected once. The CDR3 extends over 15 amino acids. V was cut by 0 bases and J by 2 bases, with 11 bases left in between. Germline lookup yields CDR1 MGHRA and CDR2 YSYEKL. The study, taken as a whole, reports: Across the ex vivo response, the dominant clonotypes were HLA-C-restricted CMV-specific TCR beta clonotypes. Carriers of CMV plus the relevant HLA were identified by cumulative public TCR beta family frequency.

The chain employs TRBV4-1 and TRBJ2-7, with D unresolved. The sequence was collected from a human donor in good health (CMV status not recorded). Some clones in this sample may be carry-over from other donors' samples. The sample here was cultured PBMCs, taken from culture after CMV antigen stimulation. The CDR3, as DNA: TGCGCCAGCAGCCAAGAAACGTCCTGGGCCTACGAGCAGTACTTC. Translated, it gives CASSQETSWAYEQYF.